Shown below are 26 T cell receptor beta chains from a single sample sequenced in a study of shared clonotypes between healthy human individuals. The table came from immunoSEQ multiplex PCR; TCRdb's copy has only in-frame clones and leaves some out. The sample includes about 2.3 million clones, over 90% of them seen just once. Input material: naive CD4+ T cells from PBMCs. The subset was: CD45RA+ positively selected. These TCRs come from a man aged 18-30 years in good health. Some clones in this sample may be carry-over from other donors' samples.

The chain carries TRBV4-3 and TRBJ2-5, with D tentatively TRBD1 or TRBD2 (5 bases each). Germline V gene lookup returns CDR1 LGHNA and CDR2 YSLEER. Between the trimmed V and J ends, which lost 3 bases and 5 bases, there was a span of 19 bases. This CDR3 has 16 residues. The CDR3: CASSHNLGEWMETQYF. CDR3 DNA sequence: TGCGCCAGCAGCCACAATTTGGGGGAATGGATGGAGACCCAGTACTTC.

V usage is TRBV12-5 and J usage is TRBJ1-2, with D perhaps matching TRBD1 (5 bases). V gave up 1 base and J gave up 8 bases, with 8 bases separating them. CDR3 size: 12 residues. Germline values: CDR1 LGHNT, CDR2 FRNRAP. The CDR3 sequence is CASGLGWGGYTF. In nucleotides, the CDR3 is TGTGCTAGTGGTTTGGGGTGGGGCGGCTACACCTTC.

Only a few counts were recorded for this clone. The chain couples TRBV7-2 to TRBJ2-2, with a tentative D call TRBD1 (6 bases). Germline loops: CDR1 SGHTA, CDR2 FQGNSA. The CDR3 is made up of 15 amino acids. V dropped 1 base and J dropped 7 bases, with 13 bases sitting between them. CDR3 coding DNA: TGTGCCAGCAGCTTAGGGATGGGGGCCGGCGGGGAGCTGTTTTTT. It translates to CASSLGMGAGGELFF.

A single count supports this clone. The CDR3 sequence is CASSSRDSSSSYNEQFF. The CDR3 DNA reads as TGTGCCAGCAGCTCCCGAGACTCGTCCAGCTCCTACAATGAGCAGTTCTTC. The chain recombines TRBV11-2 with TRBJ2-1; D not resolved. Looked up from germline, CDR1 is SGHAT and CDR2 is FQNNGV. V was shortened by 4 bases and J by 0 bases, with 16 bases between the two germline ends. The CDR3 runs to 17 residues. The whole variable domain, remainder taken from reference TRBV11-2 and TRBJ2-1, is EAGVAQSPRYKIIEKRQSVAFWCNPISGHATLYWYQQILGQGPKLLIQFQNNGVVDDSQLPKDRFSAERLKGVDSTLKIQPAKLEDSAVYLCASSSRDSSSSYNEQFFGPGTRLTVL.

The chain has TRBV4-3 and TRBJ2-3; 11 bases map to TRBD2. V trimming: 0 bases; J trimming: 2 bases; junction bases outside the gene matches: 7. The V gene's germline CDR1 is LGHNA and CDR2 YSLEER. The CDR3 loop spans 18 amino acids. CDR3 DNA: TGCGCCAGCAGCCAAGATGCCCTAGCGGGAGGTTACACAGATACGCAGTATTTT. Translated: CASSQDALAGGYTDTQYF.

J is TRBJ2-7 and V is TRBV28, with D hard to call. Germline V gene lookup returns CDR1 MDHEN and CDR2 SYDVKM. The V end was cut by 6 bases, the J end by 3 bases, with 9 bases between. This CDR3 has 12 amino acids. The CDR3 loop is CASRNSYYEQYF. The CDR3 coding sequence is TGTGCCAGCAGGAACAGTTACTACGAGCAGTACTTC.

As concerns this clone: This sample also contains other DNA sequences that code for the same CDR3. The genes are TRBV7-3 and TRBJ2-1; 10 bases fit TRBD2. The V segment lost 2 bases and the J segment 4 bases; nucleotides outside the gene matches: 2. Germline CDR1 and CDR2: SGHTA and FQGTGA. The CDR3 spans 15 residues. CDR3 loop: CASSLGLAVYNEQFF. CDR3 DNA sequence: TGTGCCAGCAGCTTAGGACTAGCGGTTTACAATGAGCAGTTCTTC.

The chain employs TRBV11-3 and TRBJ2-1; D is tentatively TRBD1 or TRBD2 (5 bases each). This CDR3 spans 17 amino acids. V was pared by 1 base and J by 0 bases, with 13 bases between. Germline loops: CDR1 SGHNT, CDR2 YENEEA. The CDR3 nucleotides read TGTGCCAGCAGCTTAGTTACGGGACGCAGCTCCTACAATGAGCAGTTCTTC. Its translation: CASSLVTGRSSYNEQFF.

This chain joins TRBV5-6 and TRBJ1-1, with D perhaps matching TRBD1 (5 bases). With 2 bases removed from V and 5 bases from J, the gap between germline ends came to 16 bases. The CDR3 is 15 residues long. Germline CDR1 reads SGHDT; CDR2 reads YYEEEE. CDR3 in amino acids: CASSFVEGRGTEAFF. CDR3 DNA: TGTGCCAGCAGCTTCGTTGAGGGGCGGGGAACTGAAGCTTTCTTT.

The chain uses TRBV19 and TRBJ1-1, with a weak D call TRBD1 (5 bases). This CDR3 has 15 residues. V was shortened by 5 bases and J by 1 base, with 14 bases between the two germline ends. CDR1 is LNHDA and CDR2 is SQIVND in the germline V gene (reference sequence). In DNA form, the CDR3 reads TGTGCCAGTAGTCTCCGGGGGGTGAAGAACACTGAAGCTTTCTTT. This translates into CASSLRGVKNTEAFF.

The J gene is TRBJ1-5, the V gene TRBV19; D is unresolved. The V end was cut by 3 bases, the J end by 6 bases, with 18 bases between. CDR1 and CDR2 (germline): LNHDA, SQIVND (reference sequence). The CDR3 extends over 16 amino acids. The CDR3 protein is CASSIRERRPVQPQHF. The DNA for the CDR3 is TGTGCCAGTAGTATTCGGGAAAGGCGTCCCGTTCAGCCCCAGCATTTT.

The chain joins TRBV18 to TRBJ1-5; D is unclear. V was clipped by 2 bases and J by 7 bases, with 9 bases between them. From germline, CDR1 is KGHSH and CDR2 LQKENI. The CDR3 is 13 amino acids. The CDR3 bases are TGTGCCAGCTCACCAAGCAGTATCCAGCCCCAGCATTTT. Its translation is CASSPSSIQPQHF.

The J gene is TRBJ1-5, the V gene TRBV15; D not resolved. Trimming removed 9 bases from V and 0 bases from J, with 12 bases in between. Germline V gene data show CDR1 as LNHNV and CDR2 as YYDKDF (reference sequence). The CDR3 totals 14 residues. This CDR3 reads CATGETYSNQPQHF. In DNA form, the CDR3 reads TGTGCCACGGGTGAAACATATAGCAATCAGCCCCAGCATTTT.

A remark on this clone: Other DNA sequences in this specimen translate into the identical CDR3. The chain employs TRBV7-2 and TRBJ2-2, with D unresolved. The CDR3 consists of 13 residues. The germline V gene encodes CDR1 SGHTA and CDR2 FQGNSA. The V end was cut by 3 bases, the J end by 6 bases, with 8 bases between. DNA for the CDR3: TGTGCCAGCAGCTTGGGTCCCTCCGGGGAGCTGTTTTTT. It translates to CASSLGPSGELFF.

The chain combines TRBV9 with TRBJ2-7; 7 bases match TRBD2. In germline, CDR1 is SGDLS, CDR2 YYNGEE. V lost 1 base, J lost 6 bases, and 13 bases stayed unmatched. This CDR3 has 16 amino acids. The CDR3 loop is CASSVMAGGGEGEQYF. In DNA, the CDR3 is TGTGCCAGCAGCGTAATGGCCGGGGGAGGGGAAGGCGAGCAGTACTTC. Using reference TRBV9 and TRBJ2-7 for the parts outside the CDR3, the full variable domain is DSGVTQTPKHLITATGQRVTLRCSPRSGDLSVYWYQQSLDQGLQFLIQYYNGEERAKGNILERFSAQQFPDLHSELNLSSLELGDSALYFCASSVMAGGGEGEQYFGPGTRLTVT.

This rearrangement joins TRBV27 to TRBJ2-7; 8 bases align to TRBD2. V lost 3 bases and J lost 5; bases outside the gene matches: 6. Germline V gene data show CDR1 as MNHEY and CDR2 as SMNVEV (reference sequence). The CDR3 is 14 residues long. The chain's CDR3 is CASSLKRERDEQYF. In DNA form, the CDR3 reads TGTGCCAGCAGTTTGAAGCGGGAGAGAGACGAGCAGTACTTC.

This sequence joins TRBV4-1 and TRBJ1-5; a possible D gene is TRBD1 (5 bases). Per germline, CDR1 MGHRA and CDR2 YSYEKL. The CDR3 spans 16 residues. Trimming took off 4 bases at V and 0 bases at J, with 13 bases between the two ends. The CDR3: CASSPGRDYSNQPQHF. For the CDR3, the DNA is TGCGCCAGCAGCCCAGGACGGGACTATAGCAATCAGCCCCAGCATTTT.

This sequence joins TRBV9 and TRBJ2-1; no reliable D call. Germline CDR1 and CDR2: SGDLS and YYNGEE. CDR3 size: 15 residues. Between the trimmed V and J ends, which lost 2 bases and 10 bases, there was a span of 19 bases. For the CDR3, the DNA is TGTGCCAGCAGCGTCTTAGGGTTGGGTGTACGCGAGCAGTTCTTC. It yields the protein CASSVLGLGVREQFF.

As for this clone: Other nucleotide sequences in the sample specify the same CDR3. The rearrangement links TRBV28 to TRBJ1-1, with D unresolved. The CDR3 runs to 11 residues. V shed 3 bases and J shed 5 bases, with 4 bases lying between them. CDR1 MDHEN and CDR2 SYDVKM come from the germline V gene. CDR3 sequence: CASSFLTEAFF. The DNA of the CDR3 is TGTGCCAGCAGTTTCTTGACTGAAGCTTTCTTT.

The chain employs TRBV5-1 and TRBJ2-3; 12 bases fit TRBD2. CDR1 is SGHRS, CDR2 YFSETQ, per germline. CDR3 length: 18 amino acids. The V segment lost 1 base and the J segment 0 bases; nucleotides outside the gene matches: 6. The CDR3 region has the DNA TGCGCCAGCAGCTTGCTGTCTAGCGGGAGGGCTAGCACAGATACGCAGTATTTT. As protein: CASSLLSSGRASTDTQYF.

CDR3 in amino acids: CAISELRQGETQYF. The CDR3 DNA sequence: TGTGCCATCAGTGAACTGAGGCAGGGTGAGACCCAGTACTTC. The chain couples TRBV10-3 to TRBJ2-5; D perhaps matches TRBD1 (5 bases). This CDR3 comprises 14 residues. V was shortened by 3 bases and J by 5 bases, with 13 bases between the two germline ends. The germline gives CDR1 ENHRY, CDR2 SYGVKD.

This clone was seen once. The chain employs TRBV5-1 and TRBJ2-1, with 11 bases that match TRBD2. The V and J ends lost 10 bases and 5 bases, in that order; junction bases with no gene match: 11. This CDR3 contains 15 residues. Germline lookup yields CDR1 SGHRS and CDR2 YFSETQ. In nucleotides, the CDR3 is TGCGCCGGCTCTACCGGGACTAGCGGAGACAATGAGCAGTTCTTC. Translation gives CAGSTGTSGDNEQFF.

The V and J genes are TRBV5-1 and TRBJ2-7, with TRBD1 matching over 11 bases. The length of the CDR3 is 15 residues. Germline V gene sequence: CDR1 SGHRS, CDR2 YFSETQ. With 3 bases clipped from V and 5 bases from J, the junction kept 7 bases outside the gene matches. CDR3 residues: CASSSPGQGANEQYF. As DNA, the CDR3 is TGCGCCAGCAGCTCCCCCGGACAGGGGGCGAACGAGCAGTACTTC.

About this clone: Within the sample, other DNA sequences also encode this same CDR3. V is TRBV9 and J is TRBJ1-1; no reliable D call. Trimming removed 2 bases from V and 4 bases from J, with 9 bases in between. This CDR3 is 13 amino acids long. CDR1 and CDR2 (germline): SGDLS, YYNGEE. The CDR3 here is CASSVKGGTEAFF. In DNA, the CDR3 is TGTGCCAGCAGCGTTAAGGGAGGCACTGAAGCTTTCTTT.

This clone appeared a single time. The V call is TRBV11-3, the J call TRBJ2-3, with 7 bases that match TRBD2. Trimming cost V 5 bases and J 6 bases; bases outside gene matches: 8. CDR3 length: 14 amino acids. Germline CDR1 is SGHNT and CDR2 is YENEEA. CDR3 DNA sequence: TGTGCCAGCAGCACCAGGGAGGGTGTGGATACGCAGTATTTT. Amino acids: CASSTREGVDTQYF.

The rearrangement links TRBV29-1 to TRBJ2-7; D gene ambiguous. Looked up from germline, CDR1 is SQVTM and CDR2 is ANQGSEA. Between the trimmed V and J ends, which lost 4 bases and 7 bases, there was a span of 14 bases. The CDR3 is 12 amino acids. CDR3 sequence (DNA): TGCAGCGTTGCAAGACTGGACGGGGAGCAGTACTTC. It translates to CSVARLDGEQYF.